This note documents a single T cell receptor beta chain sequence. The antigen is undetermined. This sample stems from a study of T cell responses to AZD1222 COVID-19 vaccine. Germline V CDR1 and CDR2: SGDLS, YYNGEE. CDR3 length: 14 residues. V trimming: 3 bases; J trimming: 4 bases; junction bases outside the gene matches: 5. Profiled with immunoSEQ multiplex PCR; TCRdb holds only in-frame clones, not every one. Here the sample spans 90,000 to 120,000 clones, about 93% being singletons. Study-level points and caveats: Spike-wide vaccine-associated CD4 TCRs dominated at 160-218 and 743-854. Repertoire collection took place solely once the T cell response had peaked. Spike-specific TCRs gained breadth and depth after people received two AZD1222 doses. There were mostly white British donors and more females than males, and clonal diversity was possibly underestimated.

This receptor was obtained from an adult in good health. The V and J genes are TRBV9 and TRBJ2-7; 9 bases map to TRBD1. The sequencing used peripheral blood, collected on day 0 of AZD1222 vaccination. In DNA, the CDR3 is TGTGCCAGCAGCGCCGGGACAGGGCCGTACGAGCAGTACTTC. It is translated as CASSAGTGPYEQYF.